A single sample is the source of the 10 T cell receptor beta chains below, sequenced in a study of cytomegalovirus exposure and HLA in healthy donors. PCR amplification relied on 60 Vbeta primers (plus 13 Jbeta primers). Repertoires were generated with immunoSEQ multiplex PCR, while TCRdb's copy carries only in-frame clones and drops some. The sample lists roughly 130,000 clones, roughly 70% occurring once. Sequencing was done on a sample of PBMCs. These receptors were obtained from a woman in her 40s in good health and CMV-seropositive.

The CDR3 protein is CASTSLAGTDEQFF. Written as DNA, the CDR3 is TGTGCCAGCACCTCCTTAGCGGGTACTGATGAGCAGTTCTTC. The chain recombines TRBV7-9 with TRBJ2-1; 7 positions agree with TRBD2. The junction had 11 bases not matched to a gene; V was cut back by 7 bases and J by 8 bases. The V gene's germline CDR1 is SEHNR and CDR2 FQNEAQ (reference sequence). The CDR3 runs 14 residues.

This chain joins TRBV7-3 and TRBJ2-1; 10 positions agree with TRBD2. The CDR3 length is 16 residues. Losses at the gene ends were 4 bases for V and 7 bases for J; bases not matched to a gene: 10. The germline gives CDR1 SGHTA, CDR2 FQGTGA. The CDR3 DNA is TGTGCCAGCAGCTACCAAGCGGGGGGGCCGAGAAATGAGCAGTTCTTC. Translation: CASSYQAGGPRNEQFF.

In this sample, this clone turned up a few times. The chain carries TRBV19 and TRBJ2-7; 7 nucleotides line up with TRBD2. This CDR3 has 14 residues. The V gene's germline CDR1 is LNHDA and CDR2 SQIVND (reference sequence). The ends lost 3 bases at V and 1 base at J; junction bases unmatched: 3. Here the CDR3 DNA reads TGTGCCAGTAGTATCCCGGGAGGTTCCTACGAGCAGTACTTC. Translating gives CASSIPGGSYEQYF.

This clone was found a few times. The J gene is TRBJ1-2, the V gene TRBV4-1, with TRBD1 matching 7 bases. CDR1 and CDR2 from the germline V gene are MGHRA and YSYEKL. Trimming at V came to 1 base and at J to 3 bases, leaving 5 bases not matched to a gene. CDR3 length: 15 amino acids. The CDR3: CASSQVKTGHYGYTF. The CDR3 DNA reads TGCGCCAGCAGCCAAGTAAAGACAGGGCACTATGGCTACACCTTC.

This clone was seen only once. The same CDR3 arises from other DNA sequences in this sample as well. The chain couples TRBV4-1 to TRBJ2-5; D possibly corresponds to TRBD2 (6 bases). CDR3 length equals 18 residues. Deletions cut 0 bases from V and 5 bases from J, with 22 bases between. CDR1 is MGHRA, CDR2 YSYEKL, per germline. Here the CDR3 DNA reads TGCGCCAGCAGCCAAGATGAGGAGGGTGGGGGAATGAAGGAGACCCAGTACTTC. Amino acids: CASSQDEEGGGMKETQYF.

DNA for the CDR3: TGTGCCAGCAGTCGTACAGGACGCAATCAGCCCCAGCATTTT. It codes for CASSRTGRNQPQHF. V and J are TRBV28 and TRBJ1-5, with D possibly TRBD1 on 5 matching bases. Trimming pared 5 bases from V and 2 bases from J, leaving 10 bases between. Germline loops: CDR1 MDHEN, CDR2 SYDVKM. The CDR3 contains 14 residues.

This clone was detected only once. At one end the junction does not follow the germline gene, possibly because of a read error. This chain joins TRBV27 and TRBJ2-2, with 8 bases fitting TRBD1. Germline loops: CDR1 MNHEY, CDR2 SMNVEV (reference sequence). The CDR3 spans 16 residues. This chain's CDR3 is CTSKDRVGSRTGELFF. Here the CDR3 DNA reads TGTACCAGCAAGGACAGGGTGGGGTCTAGGACCGGGGAGCTGTTTTTT.

V and J are TRBV6-1 and TRBJ2-7; 9 nucleotides match TRBD2. Germline V gives CDR1 MNHNS, CDR2 SASEGT. This CDR3 has 17 residues. J lost 2 bases, V lost 2 bases, and 10 bases had no gene match. This CDR3 reads CASSELWRLAATYEQYF. CDR3 sequence (DNA): TGTGCCAGCAGTGAACTCTGGCGACTAGCGGCAACCTACGAGCAGTACTTC.

The chain uses TRBV9 and TRBJ2-2, with 8 bases matching TRBD1. V shed 4 bases and J 5 bases; nucleotides not matched to a gene: 4. Germline V gene lookup returns CDR1 SGDLS and CDR2 YYNGEE. The CDR3 spans 14 residues. CDR3 nucleotides: TGTGCCAGCAGCTCCGACAGGGGAACCGGGGAGCTGTTTTTT. Translation: CASSSDRGTGELFF.

The chain carries TRBV7-9 and TRBJ1-1; tentative D call: TRBD1 (5 bases). Trimming pared 2 bases from V and 2 bases from J, leaving 12 bases between. The length of the CDR3 is 15 residues. CDR1 is SEHNR and CDR2 is FQNEAQ in the germline V gene (reference sequence). CDR3 DNA sequence: TGTGCCAGCAGCTTACATGGCGGGGGAAACACTGAAGCTTTCTTT. It yields the protein CASSLHGGGNTEAFF.